Listed below are T cell receptor delta chains from one sample, sequenced in a study of gamma-delta chains in newborns, infants, children. TCRdb reapplied CATT to the reads. The top ten clones hold approximately 8.5% of a sample with roughly 3,500 delta-chain clones, approximately 2% of them seen once. Material: blood. These receptors came from a child who was a newborn, infant or young child, either healthy, febrile or measles-vaccinated (not recorded which). Both conserved end residues are part of each CDR3. The D gene is left open where the match is weak. A row's size may be missing; if present it is once, few, many or a size class.

TRDV2	few	TRDD3	18	TRDJ3	CAWDTVLGDSWDTRQMFF	TGTGCCTGGGACACCGTACTGGGGGACTCCTGGGACACCCGACAGATGTTTTTC
TRDV2	-	TRDD3	20	TRDJ3	CACDSTGGYGSSWDTRQMFF	TGTGCCTGTGACAGTACTGGGGGATACGGAAGCTCCTGGGACACCCGACAGATGTTTTTC
TRDV3	-	TRDD3	17	TRDJ1	CAFPIPLRGGYTDKLIF	TGTGCCTTCCCCATCCCACTGCGTGGGGGATACACCGATAAACTCATCTTT
TRDV2	few	-	18	TRDJ3	CACDTSGVSSWDTRQMFF	TGTGCCTGTGACACCTCTGGGGTTAGCTCCTGGGACACCCGACAGATGTTTTTC
TRDV3	few	-	20	TRDJ1	CAFSWFGSVEGGEYTDKLIF	TGTGCCTTCTCGTGGTTTGGAAGTGTAGAAGGGGGTGAGTACACCGATAAACTCATCTTT
TRDV2	medium-sized	TRDD3	18	TRDJ1	CACDSIDWGIECTDKLIF	TGTGCCTGTGACAGTATCGACTGGGGGATAGAGTGCACCGATAAACTCATCTTT
TRDV2	-	-	16	TRDJ3	CACDTVGDWDTRQMFF	TGTGCCTGTGACACCGTCGGAGACTGGGACACCCGACAGATGTTTTTC
TRDV2	-	TRDD3	18	TRDJ3	CACDRLGESSWGTRQMFF	TGTGCCTGTGACAGACTGGGGGAAAGCTCCTGGGGCACCCGACAGATGTTTTTC
TRAV29/DV5	few	TRDD3	14	TRDJ1	CAASAGGYTDKLIF	TGTGCAGCAAGCGCAGGGGGATACACCGATAAACTCATCTTT
TRDV1	few	TRDD3	20	TRDJ1	CALGNSLLDEWGIKADKLIF	TGTGCTCTTGGGAACTCTCTACTGGACGAGTGGGGGATAAAAGCCGATAAACTCATCTTT
TRDV2	-	TRDD3	19	TRDJ2	CACDTLGDTRGGLTAQLFF	TGTGCCTGTGACACACTGGGGGATACGCGGGGAGGTCTGACAGCACAACTCTTCTTT
TRDV2	-	TRDD3	18	TRDJ2	CACDTLAVGDSLTAQLFF	TGTGCCTGTGACACCCTAGCGGTGGGGGACTCTTTGACAGCACAACTCTTCTTT
TRDV2	few	TRDD3	19	TRDJ3	CACDTVGDPSSWDTRQMFF	TGTGCCTGTGACACCGTGGGGGACCCCAGCTCCTGGGACACCCGACAGATGTTTTTC
TRDV2	-	-	15	TRDJ2	CACDTLGGDTAQLFF	TGTGCCTGTGACACGTTAGGTGGGGATACAGCACAACTCTTCTTT
TRDV2	-	TRDD3	17	TRDJ3	CACDTWGIVRDTRQMFF	TGTGCCTGTGACACATGGGGGATCGTACGGGACACCCGACAGATGTTTTTC
TRDV3	-	-	13	TRDJ2	CAFRRSLTAQLFF	TGTGCCTTTAGAAGGTCTTTGACAGCACAACTCTTCTTT
TRDV2	large	TRDD3	16	TRDJ2	CACDTLGDKRIAQLFF	TGTGCCTGTGACACGCTGGGGGATAAGAGGATAGCACAACTCTTCTTT
TRAV29/DV5	few	-	19	TRDJ1	CSVLLCSKRIPRGIDKLIF	-
TRDV2	few	TRDD3	18	TRDJ2	CACDPVLGDTRAAAQLFF	TGTGCCTGTGATCCCGTACTGGGGGATACGCGAGCGGCAGCACAACTCTTCTTT
TRDV2	few	TRDD3	21	TRDJ3	CACDTDGWGILSSWDTRQMFF	TGTGCCTGTGACACCGACGGCTGGGGGATCCTCAGCTCCTGGGACACCCGACAGATGTTTTTC
TRDV2	-	TRDD3	15	TRDJ1	CACDTGDTYTDKLIF	TGTGCCTGTGACACTGGGGATACATACACCGATAAACTCATCTTT
TRDV2	few	-	18	TRDJ3	CACDTWGPSSWDTRQMFF	TGTGCCTGTGACACCTGGGGTCCTAGCTCCTGGGACACCCGACAGATGTTTTTC
TRDV2	-	TRDD3	18	TRDJ3	CACDILGDTSWDTRQMFF	TGTGCCTGTGACATACTGGGGGATACCTCCTGGGACACCCGACAGATGTTTTTC
TRDV2	medium-sized	TRDD3	15	TRDJ2	CACDPLLGDTAQLFF	TGTGCCTGTGACCCTCTACTGGGGGATACAGCACAACTCTTCTTT
TRDV2	few	TRDD3	18	TRDJ3	CACGTILGDTWDTRQMFF	TGTGCCTGTGGCACCATACTGGGGGATACCTGGGACACCCGACAGATGTTTTTC
TRDV2	-	TRDD3	19	TRDJ3	CACDSVLGTRSWDTRQMFF	TGTGCCTGTGACTCTGTACTGGGGACCCGCTCCTGGGACACCCGACAGATGTTTTTC
TRDV2	-	TRDD3	16	TRDJ2	CACDTVGGGMTAQLFF	TGTGCCTGTGACACGGTCGGTGGGGGAATGACAGCACAACTCTTCTTT
TRDV2	few	TRDD3	18	TRDJ3	CACDALGIRSWDTRQMFF	TGTGCCTGTGACGCGCTGGGGATACGCTCCTGGGACACCCGACAGATGTTTTTC
TRDV2	few	TRDD3	14	TRDJ2	CACDILGETAQPFF	TGTGCCTGTGACATACTGGGGGAGACAGCACAACCCTTCTTT
TRDV1	-	TRDD3	18	TRDJ1	CALSYSLLGDLSTDKLIF	TGTGCTCTTTCCTATTCCCTACTGGGGGACCTCTCCACCGATAAACTCATCTTT
TRDV2	large	TRDD3	21	TRDJ1	CACAVLRREYWGIPSTDKLIF	TGTGCCTGTGCCGTACTACGGAGGGAGTACTGGGGGATACCTAGCACCGATAAACTCATCTTT
TRDV2	-	-	14	TRDJ3	CACDTSWDTRQMFF	TGTGCCTGTGATACCTCCTGGGACACCCGACAGATGTTTTTC
TRAV29/DV5	few	TRDD3	17	TRDJ2	CAASAVGYVPLTAQLFF	TGTGCAGCAAGCGCGGTGGGATACGTTCCTTTGACAGCACAACTCTTCTTT
TRDV2	few	TRDD3	18	TRDJ3	CACDTGGYGTWDTRQMFF	TGTGCCTGTGACACTGGGGGATACGGAACCTGGGACACCCGACAGATGTTTTTC
TRDV1	few	-	16	TRDJ1	CALGELPAFRADKLIF	TGTGCTCTTGGGGAACTTCCGGCCTTCAGGGCCGATAAACTCATCTTT
TRDV2	large	TRDD3	14	TRDJ2	CACDTWGTSAQLFF	TGTGCCTGTGACACCTGGGGGACTTCAGCACAACTCTTCTTT
TRDV2	-	-	18	TRDJ3	CACDTVGPPSWDTRQMFF	TGTGCCTGTGACACCGTGGGGCCTCCCTCCTGGGACACCCGACAGATGTTTTTC